Listed below are T cell receptor beta chains from one sample, sequenced in a study of vaccination and CD4 T cells after COVID-19. These receptors lack a known antigen. TCRdb passed the PCR reads through MiXCR, listing each CDR3 protein once. The sample includes approximately 10,000 distinct CDR3 sequences, 51% of them seen just once. What was sequenced was CD4+ T cells from blood, cultured in vitro. These receptors were taken from a human donor who had recovered from COVID-19. CDR3s include the opening cysteine and the closing phenylalanine or tryptophan. D genes are given only for firm matches. Rows give clone size only sometimes, using once, few, many, or a class for an expanded clone.

v_gene	abundance	j_gene	d_gene	CDR3aa	CDR3nt
TRBV11-2	once	TRBJ2-5	TRBD1	CASSLDRTGGLTQYF	TGTGCCAGCAGCTTAGACCGGACAGGGGGCTTGACCCAGTACTTC
TRBV12-3/TRBV12-4	once	TRBJ1-1	NA	CASSSDRLGTEAFF	TGTGCCAGCAGTTCCGACCGATTAGGCACTGAAGCTTTCTTT
TRBV30	NA	TRBJ1-1	NA	CAWSGGSVEHKLMNTEAFF	TGTGCCTGGAGTGGGGGGTCGGTAGAGCATAAACTTATGAACACTGAAGCTTTCTTT
TRBV5-1	NA	TRBJ2-1	TRBD2	CASAAGGTYNEQFF	TGCGCCAGCGCAGCGGGGGGTACCTACAATGAGCAGTTCTTC
TRBV20-1	NA	TRBJ1-1	NA	CSARAPGRGIGAFF	TGCAGTGCTAGAGCCCCGGGCAGGGGCATTGGAGCTTTCTTT
TRBV6-5	NA	TRBJ1-1	NA	CASSYLGRLNTEAFF	TGTGCCAGCAGTTACCTGGGGCGGCTGAACACTGAAGCTTTCTTT
TRBV6-2/TRBV6-3	few	TRBJ2-1	TRBD1	CASSYPTGQITYNEQFF	TGTGCCAGCAGTTACCCGACGGGACAGATAACCTACAATGAGCAGTTCTTC
TRBV7-8	NA	TRBJ1-1	TRBD1	CASSQQTGGNTEAFF	TGTGCCAGCAGCCAGCAGACAGGGGGGAACACTGAAGCTTTCTTT
TRBV5-5	NA	TRBJ2-3	NA	CASSFSTDTQYF	TGTGCCAGCAGCTTTAGCACAGATACGCAGTATTTT
TRBV6-4	NA	TRBJ1-2	NA	CASSEPGYGYTF	TGTGCCAGCAGTGAACCAGGCTATGGCTACACCTTC
TRBV6-2/TRBV6-3	NA	TRBJ1-6	TRBD1	CASSSPDRPSPLHF	TGTGCCAGCAGTTCCCCGGACAGGCCTTCACCCCTCCACTTT
TRBV15	NA	TRBJ1-4	NA	CATSRDEVAKLFF	TGTGCCACCAGCAGAGATGAGGTGGCGAAACTGTTTTTT
TRBV7-8	NA	TRBJ1-2	NA	CASSTRRDTPYGYTF	TGTGCCAGCAGCACGAGAAGGGACACACCGTATGGCTACACCTTC
TRBV7-9	NA	TRBJ1-2	TRBD1	CASSLGGGYTF	TGTGCCAGCAGCCTAGGGGGCGGCTACACCTTC
TRBV6-5	few	TRBJ1-5	TRBD1	CASSYYGTGTPQHF	TGTGCCAGCAGTTACTACGGGACAGGGACGCCCCAGCATTTT
TRBV5-1	few	TRBJ1-1	NA	CASSLVAGVNTEAFF	TGCGCCAGCAGCTTGGTGGCAGGGGTGAACACTGAAGCTTTCTTT
TRBV7-8	NA	TRBJ1-2	NA	CASSRYNYGYTF	TGTGCCAGCAGCCGATATAACTATGGCTACACCTTC
TRBV5-1	NA	TRBJ1-6	TRBD1	CASSPARDSVLSPLHF	TGCGCCAGCAGCCCCGCCAGGGACAGCGTGCTCTCACCCCTCCACTTT
TRBV5-1	NA	TRBJ1-6	NA	CASRGGSLNSPLHF	TGCGCCAGCAGAGGAGGAAGTCTAAATTCACCCCTCCACTTT
TRBV30	NA	TRBJ1-4	NA	CAWMYGTPTKLFF	TGTGCCTGGATGTACGGCACCCCGACAAAACTGTTTTTT
TRBV20-1	NA	TRBJ2-3	NA	CSASRGTADTQYF	TGCAGTGCTAGTCGGGGGACCGCAGATACGCAGTATTTT
TRBV6-1	once	TRBJ2-3	TRBD2	CASSPGRGANTQYF	TGTGCCAGCAGCCCCGGGCGGGGGGCAAATACGCAGTATTTT
TRBV6-5	few	TRBJ2-5	NA	CASSYADIQYF	TGTGCCAGCAGTTACGCGGACATCCAGTACTTC
TRBV6-2/TRBV6-3	few	TRBJ1-5	TRBD1	CASSSSGGRQPQHF	TGTGCCAGCAGTTCTTCAGGGGGAAGGCAGCCCCAGCATTTT